Following are 5 T cell receptor beta chains from one sample sequenced in a study of control samples from healthy donors and cancer patients. The data were produced by immunoSEQ multiplex PCR, yet TCRdb's version contains in-frame clones alone and is incomplete. The table shows 95,000 to 130,000 clones, with approximately 93% occurring only once. Material for sequencing was blood. These receptor sequences come from a young man in good health.

This clone was found a few times. This chain uses TRBV4-1 with TRBJ2-7; D tentatively fits TRBD1 or TRBD2 (6 bases each). The germline V and J ends were trimmed by 0 bases and 4 bases, with 22 bases remaining between them. CDR3 length equals 18 residues. Germline V gene data show CDR1 as MGHRA and CDR2 as YSYEKL. The CDR3 loop reads CASSQDRSSGAFGYEQYF. The CDR3 DNA reads as TGCGCCAGCAGCCAAGATCGGAGCTCGGGGGCCTTTGGTTACGAGCAGTACTTC.

This clone was picked up one time. The rearrangement uses TRBV10-3 and TRBJ1-1; 10 bases align to TRBD1. CDR1 is ENHRY, CDR2 SYGVKD, per germline. Trimming cost V 5 bases and J 5 bases; bases outside gene matches: 14. The CDR3 covers 17 residues. This CDR3 reads CAISTTLGQGVGTEAFF. For the CDR3, the DNA is TGTGCCATCAGTACCACTCTCGGACAGGGGGTAGGAACTGAAGCTTTCTTT.

The V call is TRBV19, the J call TRBJ2-5; D assignment may be TRBD1 or TRBD2 (6 bases each). The CDR3 loop spans 13 amino acids. Germline CDR1 is LNHDA and CDR2 is SQIVND (reference sequence). Trimming pared 3 bases from V and 5 bases from J, leaving 10 bases between. The CDR3 is CASSIRGPETQYF. CDR3 in DNA: TGTGCCAGTAGTATTCGGGGGCCGGAGACCCAGTACTTC.

The chain uses TRBV12-3 or TRBV12-4 and TRBJ2-1; unclear D gene. The CDR3 spans 13 residues. Between the trimmed V and J ends, which lost 1 base and 10 bases, there was a span of 11 bases. This CDR3 reads CASSLGVGGEQFF. The CDR3, as DNA: TGTGCCAGCAGTTTAGGGGTAGGCGGAGAGCAGTTCTTC.

In regard to this clone: Other nucleotide sequences in the sample specify the same CDR3. This sequence joins TRBV27 and TRBJ2-3; 9 bases line up with TRBD1. The CDR3 loop spans 13 amino acids. Germline CDR1 and CDR2: MNHEY and SMNVEV (reference sequence). V gave up 8 bases and J gave up 4 bases; unmatched junction bases: 4. The DNA for the CDR3 is TGTGCCAGCGCTGACAGGGGGGCAGATACGCAGTATTTT. This gives the protein CASADRGADTQYF.